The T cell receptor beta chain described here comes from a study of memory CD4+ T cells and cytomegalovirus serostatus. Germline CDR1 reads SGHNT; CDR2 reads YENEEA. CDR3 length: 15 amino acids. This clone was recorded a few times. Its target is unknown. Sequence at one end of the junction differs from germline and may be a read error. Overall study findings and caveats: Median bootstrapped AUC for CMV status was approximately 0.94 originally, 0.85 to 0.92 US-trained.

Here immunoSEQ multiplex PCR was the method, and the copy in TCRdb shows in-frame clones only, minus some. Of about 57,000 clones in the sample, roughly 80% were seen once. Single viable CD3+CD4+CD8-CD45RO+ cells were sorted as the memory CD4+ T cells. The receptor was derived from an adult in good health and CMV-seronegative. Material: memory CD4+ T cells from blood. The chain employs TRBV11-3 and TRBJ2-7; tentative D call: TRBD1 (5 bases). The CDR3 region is CASSLTRVPSSEQYF. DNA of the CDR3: TGTGCCAGCAGCTTAACCAGGGTTCCCTCCTCCGAGCAGTACTTC. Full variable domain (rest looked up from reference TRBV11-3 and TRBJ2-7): EAGVVQSPRYKIIEKKQPVAFWCNPISGHNTLYWYLQNLGQGPELLIRYENEEAVDDSQLPKDRFSAERLKGVDSTLKIQPAELGDSAVYLCASSLTRVPSSEQYFGPGTRLTVT.